The clone carrying this T cell receptor (beta chain) has a handful of counts. Its antigen is not known. This sample is drawn from a study of early T cells in non-severe SARS-CoV-2 infection. Study information: Chains were not paired, and sequencing was done on bulk RNA from unsorted whole blood.

Study conclusions and caveats: CD4 and private specificities were missed by VDJdb matching, which favored anti-spike CD8 responses.

In the library, individual cDNA molecules carried attached unique molecular identifiers. TCRdb processed the 5' RACE reads anew with MiXCR; each CDR3 protein has one entry. The sample lists approximately 76,000 distinct CDR3 sequences; about an eighth were seen once. This receptor was taken from an adult who was a healthcare worker with PCR-confirmed SARS-CoV-2 infection or an uninfected control (not recorded which). What was sequenced was whole blood.

The CDR3 spells CASSLASGGSAYEQYF. Written as DNA, the CDR3 is TGTGCCAGCAGCTTGGCCTCGGGGGGGAGTGCCTACGAGCAGTACTTC. The V call is TRBV7-2, the J call TRBJ2-7; 8 bases align to TRBD2. Germline CDR1 is SGHTA and CDR2 is FQGNSA. This CDR3 has 16 amino acids. J gave up 2 bases and V 3 bases, and 9 bases lay outside the gene matches.